This T cell receptor (beta chain) was observed in a study of regulatory dendritic cells for organ transplantation. Study-wide points: The most alloreactive TCR clonotypes were found in resting memory CD8+ cells. Regulatory dendritic cells appeared to expand memory CD8+ clones less than mature ones. Naive CD4+ and CD8+ repertoires were highly diverse; memory CD8+ was most oligoclonal.

Produced via immunoSEQ multiplex PCR; TCRdb's table is partial and in-frame only. The sample holds about 5,400 clones, about 70% seen once. In the case of this clone: Its antigen is currently unknown.

CFSE-labeled sorted T cells met regulatory or mature dendritic cells for about five days. CDR1 LNHDA and CDR2 SQIVND come from the germline V gene (reference sequence). V shed 6 bases and J shed 0 bases, with 11 bases lying between them. This CDR3 has 15 residues. The source of this sequence is a human donor in good health. What was sequenced was memory CD8+ T cells from blood cultured with regulatory dendritic cells. Subset: CD45RO+ memory T cells. The J gene is TRBJ1-4, the V gene TRBV19, with a weak D call TRBD1 (5 bases). The CDR3 sequence is CASSMGVATNEKLFF. CDR3 bases: TGTGCCAGTAGCATGGGGGTTGCAACTAATGAAAAACTGTTTTTT.